Detailed here is one T cell receptor beta chain. Antigen unknown. Treatment noted: roughly 18 received Ad26.COV2.S at low or high dose, single or two shots; about 5 received placebo; per-sample allocation not given. Sampling took place 63 days after the first vaccine or placebo injection. Vaccination used an Ad26 vector expressing Wuhan-strain SARS-CoV-2 spike. These data belong to a study of Ad26.COV2.S vaccination and SARS-CoV-2 variants. Study conclusions and caveats: Across vaccine and placebo recipients, the breadth of non-spike TCRs was similar.

There are 10 residues in the CDR3. Germline loops: CDR1 WSHSY, CDR2 SAAADI. Sequenced by immunoSEQ multiplex PCR; TCRdb stores in-frame clones only, minus some. The repertoire consists of roughly 410,000 clones, with around 82% occurring once and the leading ten covering about 8%. The TCR sequence derives from a person between 18 and 60 years old who received the Ad26.COV2.S COVID-19 vaccine or a placebo. The V call is TRBV10-2, the J call TRBJ2-4; D not certain. Sequenced material: peripheral blood, taken in a trial of Ad26.COV2.S vaccine versus placebo. CDR3 nucleotides: TGCGCGACATACCAAAACATTCAGTACTTC. Translated: CATYQNIQYF.